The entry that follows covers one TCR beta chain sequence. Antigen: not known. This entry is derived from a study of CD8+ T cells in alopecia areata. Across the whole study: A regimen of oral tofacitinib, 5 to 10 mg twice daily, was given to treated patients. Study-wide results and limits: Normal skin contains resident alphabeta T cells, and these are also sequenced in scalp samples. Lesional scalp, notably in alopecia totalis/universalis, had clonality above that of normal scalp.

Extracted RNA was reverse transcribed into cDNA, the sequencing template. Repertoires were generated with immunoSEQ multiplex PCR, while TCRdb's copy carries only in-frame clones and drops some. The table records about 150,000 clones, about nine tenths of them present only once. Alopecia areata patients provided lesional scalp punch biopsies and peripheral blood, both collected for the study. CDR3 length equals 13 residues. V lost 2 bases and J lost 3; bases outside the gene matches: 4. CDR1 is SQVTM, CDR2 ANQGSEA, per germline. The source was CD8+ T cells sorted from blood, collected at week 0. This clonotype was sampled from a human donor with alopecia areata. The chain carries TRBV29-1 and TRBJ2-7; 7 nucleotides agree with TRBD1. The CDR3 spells CSVENRGRYEQYF. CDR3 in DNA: TGCAGCGTTGAAAACAGGGGCCGCTACGAGCAGTACTTC.